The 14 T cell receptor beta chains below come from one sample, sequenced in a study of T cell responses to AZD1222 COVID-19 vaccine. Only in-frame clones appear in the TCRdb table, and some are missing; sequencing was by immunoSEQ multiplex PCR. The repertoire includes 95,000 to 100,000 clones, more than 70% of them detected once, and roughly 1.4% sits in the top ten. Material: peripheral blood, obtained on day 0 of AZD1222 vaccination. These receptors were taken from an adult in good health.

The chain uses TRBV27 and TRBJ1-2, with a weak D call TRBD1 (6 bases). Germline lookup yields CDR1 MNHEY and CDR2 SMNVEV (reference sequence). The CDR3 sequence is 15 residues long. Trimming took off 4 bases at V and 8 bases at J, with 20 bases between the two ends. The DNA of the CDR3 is TGTGCCAGCAGTTCCTTAGGAGCAGGGGCTTTAGGCTACACCTTC. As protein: CASSSLGAGALGYTF.

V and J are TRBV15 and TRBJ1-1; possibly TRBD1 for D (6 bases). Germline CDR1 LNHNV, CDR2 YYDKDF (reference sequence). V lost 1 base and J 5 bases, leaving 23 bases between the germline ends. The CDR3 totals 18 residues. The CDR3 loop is CATSRGVSSRGAGTEAFF. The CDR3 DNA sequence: TGTGCCACCAGCAGAGGGGTCAGTAGTCGGGGGGCCGGGACTGAAGCTTTCTTT.

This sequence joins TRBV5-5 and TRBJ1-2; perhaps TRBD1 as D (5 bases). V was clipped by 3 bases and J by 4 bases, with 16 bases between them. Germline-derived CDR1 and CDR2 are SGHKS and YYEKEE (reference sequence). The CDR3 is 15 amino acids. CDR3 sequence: CASSYWSSGGYGYTF. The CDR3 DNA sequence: TGTGCCAGCAGCTACTGGTCAAGCGGGGGCTATGGCTACACCTTC.

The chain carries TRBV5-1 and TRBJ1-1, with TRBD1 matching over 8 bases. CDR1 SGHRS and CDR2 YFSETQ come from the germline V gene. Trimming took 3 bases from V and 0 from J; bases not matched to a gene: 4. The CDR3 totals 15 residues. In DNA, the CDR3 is TGCGCCAGCAGCTATCCGGACAGGGTGAACACTGAAGCTTTCTTT. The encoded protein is CASSYPDRVNTEAFF.

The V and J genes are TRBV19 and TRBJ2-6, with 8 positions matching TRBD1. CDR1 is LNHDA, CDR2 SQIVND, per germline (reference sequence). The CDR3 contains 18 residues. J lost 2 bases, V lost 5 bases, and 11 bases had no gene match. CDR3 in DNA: TGTGCCAGTAGTCCACGACAGGGGTTGACTGCTGGGGCCAACGTCCTGACTTTC. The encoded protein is CASSPRQGLTAGANVLTF.

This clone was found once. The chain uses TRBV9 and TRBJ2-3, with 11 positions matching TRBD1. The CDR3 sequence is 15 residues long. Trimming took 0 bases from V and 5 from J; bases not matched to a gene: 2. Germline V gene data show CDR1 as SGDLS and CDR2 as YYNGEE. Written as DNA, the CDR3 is TGTGCCAGCAGCGTAGAGGGACAGGGGGTAGATACGCAGTATTTT. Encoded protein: CASSVEGQGVDTQYF.

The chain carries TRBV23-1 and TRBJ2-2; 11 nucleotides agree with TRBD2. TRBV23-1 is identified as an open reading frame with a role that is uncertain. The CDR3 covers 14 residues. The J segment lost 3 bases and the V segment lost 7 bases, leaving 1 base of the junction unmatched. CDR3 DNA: TGCGCCAGCACGGGACTAGCGGACACCGGGGAGCTGTTTTTT. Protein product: CASTGLADTGELFF.

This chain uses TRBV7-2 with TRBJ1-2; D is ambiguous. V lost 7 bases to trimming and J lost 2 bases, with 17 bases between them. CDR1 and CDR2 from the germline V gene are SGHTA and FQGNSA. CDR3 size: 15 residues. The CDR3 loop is CASNLEVQYNYGYTF. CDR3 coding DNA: TGTGCCAGCAACCTAGAGGTACAGTACAACTATGGCTACACCTTC.

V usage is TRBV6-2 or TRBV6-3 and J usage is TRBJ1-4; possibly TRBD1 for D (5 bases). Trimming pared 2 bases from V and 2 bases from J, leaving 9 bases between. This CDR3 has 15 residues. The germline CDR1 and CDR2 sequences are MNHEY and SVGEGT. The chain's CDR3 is CASSYMGVTNEKLFF. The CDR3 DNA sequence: TGTGCCAGCAGTTACATGGGGGTGACTAATGAAAAACTGTTTTTT.

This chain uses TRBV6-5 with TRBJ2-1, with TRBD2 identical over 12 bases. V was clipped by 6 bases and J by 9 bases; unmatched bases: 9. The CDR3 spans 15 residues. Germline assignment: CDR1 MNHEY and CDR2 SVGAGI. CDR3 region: CASRRLAGDGGEQFF. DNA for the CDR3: TGTGCCAGCAGAAGACTAGCGGGAGATGGGGGTGAGCAGTTCTTC.

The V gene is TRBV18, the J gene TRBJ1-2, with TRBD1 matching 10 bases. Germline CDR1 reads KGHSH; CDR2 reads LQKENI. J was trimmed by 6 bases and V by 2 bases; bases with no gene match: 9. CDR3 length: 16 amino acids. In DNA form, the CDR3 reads TGTGCCAGCTCACCAGGGGCGGAGACAGGGGGCGATGGCTACACCTTC. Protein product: CASSPGAETGGDGYTF.

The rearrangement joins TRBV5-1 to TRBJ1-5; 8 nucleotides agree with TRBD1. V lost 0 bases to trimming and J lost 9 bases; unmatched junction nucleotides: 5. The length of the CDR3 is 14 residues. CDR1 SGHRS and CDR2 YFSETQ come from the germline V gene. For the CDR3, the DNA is TGCGCCAGCAGCTTGGAACAGGGGGGAAGGCCCCAGCATTTT. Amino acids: CASSLEQGGRPQHF. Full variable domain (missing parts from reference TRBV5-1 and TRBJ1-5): KAGVTQTPRYLIKTRGQQVTLSCSPISGHRSVSWYQQTPGQGLQFLFEYFSETQRNKGNFPGRFSGRQFSNSRSEMNVSTLELGDSALYLCASSLEQGGRPQHFGDGTRLSIL.

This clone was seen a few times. The CDR3 sequence is CASSVGGTDEAFF. For the CDR3, the DNA is TGTGCCAGCAGCGTAGGTGGGACAGATGAAGCTTTCTTT. The chain links TRBV9 to TRBJ1-1, with TRBD1 matching over 7 bases. CDR3 length: 13 residues. With V trimmed by 0 bases and J by 7 bases, 3 bases remained unmatched. Germline CDR1 reads SGDLS; CDR2 reads YYNGEE.

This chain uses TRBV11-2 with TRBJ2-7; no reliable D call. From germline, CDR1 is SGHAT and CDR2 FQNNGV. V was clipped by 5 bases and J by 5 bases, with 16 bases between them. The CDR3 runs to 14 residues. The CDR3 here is CASSIRVLSDEQYF. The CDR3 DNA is TGTGCCAGCAGCATAAGGGTCCTCAGCGACGAGCAGTACTTC.